The 29 T cell receptor beta chains below were found in one sample sequenced in a study of blood T cell repertoires in COVID-19. Libraries were prepared by immunoSEQ multiplex PCR; TCRdb keeps only in-frame clonotypes and omits some of them. The sample holds some 170,000 clones, approximately 93% seen once. Sequencing was done on a sample of peripheral blood. Receptor source: a woman aged 55-75 years with COVID-19, enrolled during active disease.

The chain carries TRBV10-3 and TRBJ1-2; D ambiguous. Germline loops: CDR1 ENHRY, CDR2 SYGVKD. This CDR3 comprises 12 residues. Trimming took 4 bases from V and 3 from J, leaving 6 bases between them. CDR3 sequence (DNA): TGTGCCATCAGTGTTAGAGACTATGGCTACACCTTC. Encoded protein: CAISVRDYGYTF.

This sequence joins TRBV6-6 and TRBJ1-1; TRBD1 matches 11 bases. CDR1 and CDR2 (germline): MNHNY, SVGAGI (reference sequence). CDR3 size: 16 residues. V gave up 4 bases and J gave up 4 bases; unmatched junction bases: 8. The CDR3 bases are TGTGCCAGCAGTTCCGGACAGGGGGCGAGAGGCACTGAAGCTTTCTTT. It yields the protein CASSSGQGARGTEAFF.

J is TRBJ1-3 and V is TRBV18; 10 bases align to TRBD1. V dropped 3 bases and J dropped 4; count of bases not matched to a gene: 3. CDR3 length: 15 amino acids. The germline CDR1 and CDR2 sequences are KGHSH and LQKENI. CDR3 DNA: TGTGCCAGCTCACCGGACAGGGGGACAGGAAACACCATATATTTT. Residues: CASSPDRGTGNTIYF.

This clone was detected once. J is TRBJ1-1 and V is TRBV2; D is undetermined. This CDR3 region has 14 residues. V was trimmed by 4 bases and J by 0 bases, leaving 9 bases between them. Germline CDR1 reads SNHLY; CDR2 reads FYNNEI. CDR3: CASSVNGMNTEAFF. The CDR3 coding sequence is TGTGCCAGCAGTGTAAACGGTATGAACACTGAAGCTTTCTTT. The full variable domain, with the rest looked up from reference TRBV2 and TRBJ1-1, is EPEVTQTPSHQVTQMGQEVILRCVPISNHLYFYWYRQILGQKVEFLVSFYNNEISEKSEIFDDQFSVERPDGSNFTLKIRSTKLEDSAMYFCASSVNGMNTEAFFGQGTRLTVV.

The V gene is TRBV18, the J gene TRBJ2-6; a possible D gene is TRBD1 (5 bases). The CDR3 is made up of 16 amino acids. Germline lookup yields CDR1 KGHSH and CDR2 LQKENI. The ends were cut back, 1 base at V and 0 bases at J, with 7 bases in the middle. In DNA, the CDR3 is TGTGCCAGCTCACCACGTCAGGGCTCTGGGGCCAACGTCCTGACTTTC. Amino acid sequence: CASSPRQGSGANVLTF.

The chain employs TRBV5-5 and TRBJ2-7; 7 positions agree with TRBD1. CDR3 length equals 15 residues. Germline trimming cut 4 bases from V and 7 bases from J; bases unmatched to any gene: 14. From germline, CDR1 is SGHKS and CDR2 YYEKEE (reference sequence). The CDR3 DNA reads TGTGCCAGCAGCCACGGGCGGCAGGGGGTAGGGGAGCAGTACTTC. Translation gives CASSHGRQGVGEQYF.

The chain recombines TRBV7-2 with TRBJ1-1; TRBD1 agrees at 10 bases. This CDR3 has 15 amino acids. Per germline, CDR1 SGHTA and CDR2 FQGNSA. The V gene end was trimmed by 5 bases and the J gene end by 3 bases; junction bases not matched to a gene: 6. The CDR3 nucleotides read TGTGCCAGCAGCCCCCAGGACAGGGGGTACACTGAAGCTTTCTTT. It is translated as CASSPQDRGYTEAFF.

The chain has TRBV7-9 and TRBJ1-2; TRBD1 is a possible D gene (5 bases). The CDR3 has 16 residues. V lost 2 bases and J lost 5, with 18 bases in between. The germline CDR1 and CDR2 sequences are SEHNR and FQNEAQ (reference sequence). CDR3 protein: CASSLQAVGRLYGYTF. The CDR3 nucleotides are TGTGCCAGCAGCTTACAGGCCGTGGGGCGGTTGTATGGCTACACCTTC.

This chain connects TRBV15 to TRBJ1-2, with a possible D match to TRBD1 (5 bases). CDR3 length: 16 residues. Trimming pared 2 bases from V and 4 bases from J, leaving 17 bases between. Germline V gene sequence: CDR1 LNHNV, CDR2 YYDKDF (reference sequence). Written as DNA, the CDR3 is TGTGCCACCAGCAGAAGGTTCGGGCAGGGCAGCTATGGCTACACCTTC. This gives the protein CATSRRFGQGSYGYTF.

Points on this clone: It is unclear where the CDR3 begins or ends on the DNA, so no DNA is shown, and the CDR3 is as TCRdb lists it. The gene calls are TRBV2 and TRBJ1-2. CDR1 SNHLY and CDR2 FYNNEI come from the germline V gene. The CDR3 is 22 residues long, ends included. The chain's CDR3 is CASNWFYGRTEVWLHLRYGYTF.

The chain carries TRBV5-4 and TRBJ1-2; 9 bases agree with TRBD1. Germline lookup yields CDR1 SGHNT and CDR2 YYREEE (reference sequence). J gave up 4 bases and V 5 bases, and 6 bases lay outside the gene matches. CDR3 size: 14 residues. The CDR3 nucleotides read TGTGCCAGCAGACGGGCGGGACAGGGCTATGGCTACACCTTC. Its protein is CASRRAGQGYGYTF.

This chain links TRBV18 with TRBJ1-5; 8 nucleotides line up with TRBD1. Germline lookup yields CDR1 KGHSH and CDR2 LQKENI. The CDR3 has 15 residues. Unmatched junction bases numbered 7, after V lost 5 bases and J lost 4 bases. CDR3 in DNA: TGTGCCAGCTCAACACGACAGGGGCCAAATCAGCCCCAGCATTTT. Translated, it gives CASSTRQGPNQPQHF.

This chain joins TRBV6-2 or TRBV6-3 and TRBJ1-2; D remains unclear. Germline V gene data show CDR1 as MNHEY and CDR2 as SVGEGT. The CDR3 consists of 14 residues. The V end was cut by 2 bases, the J end by 2 bases, with 9 bases between. CDR3 in DNA: TGTGCCAGCAGTTACGCGGCAACCAACTATGGCTACACCTTC. Translation gives CASSYAATNYGYTF.

This chain connects TRBV24-1 to TRBJ2-2; D is uncertain. CDR1 and CDR2 from the germline V gene are KGHDR and SFDVKD. V was shortened by 3 bases and J by 2 bases, with 12 bases between the two germline ends. CDR3 size: 16 residues. DNA for the CDR3: TGTGCCACCAGTGATAATGGCGGCAATAACACCGGGGAGCTGTTTTTT. It translates to CATSDNGGNNTGELFF.

This clone was found once. This chain links TRBV4-1 with TRBJ2-7, with TRBD1 matching over 11 bases. V gave up 1 base and J gave up 3 bases; unmatched junction bases: 8. From germline, CDR1 is MGHRA and CDR2 YSYEKL. This CDR3 comprises 17 residues. CDR3 sequence: CASSQGAGQGASYEQYF. CDR3 bases: TGCGCCAGCAGCCAAGGTGCAGGACAGGGGGCCAGCTACGAGCAGTACTTC.

The rearrangement joins TRBV7-9 to TRBJ2-3; D possibly corresponds to TRBD2 (6 bases). With 3 bases removed from V and 9 bases from J, the gap between germline ends came to 10 bases. Germline V gives CDR1 SEHNR, CDR2 FQNEAQ (reference sequence). The CDR3 sequence is 12 residues long. In DNA form, the CDR3 reads TGTGCCAGCAGCTTTGGGCGGGGAACGCAGTATTTT. It translates to CASSFGRGTQYF.

The V and J genes are TRBV6-5 and TRBJ1-3; D gene ambiguous. Deletions cut 6 bases from V and 0 bases from J, with 6 bases between. Per the germline V gene, CDR1 is MNHEY and CDR2 is SVGAGI. The CDR3 length is 13 residues. The CDR3 here is CASRSPSGNTIYF. The CDR3 DNA sequence: TGTGCCAGCAGGTCTCCCTCTGGAAACACCATATATTTT.

The V gene is TRBV15, the J gene TRBJ1-1, with unresolved D. The CDR3 sequence is 13 residues long. CDR1 is LNHNV, CDR2 YYDKDF, per germline (reference sequence). Trimming cost V 0 bases and J 7 bases, with 9 bases left between them. CDR3 nucleotides: TGTGCCACCAGCAGAGATCTGGGCTATGAAGCTTTCTTT. Protein: CATSRDLGYEAFF.

The chain employs TRBV5-1 and TRBJ1-2; the D gene is possibly TRBD1 (6 bases). Germline V gene sequence: CDR1 SGHRS, CDR2 YFSETQ. The CDR3 totals 14 residues. Trimming pared 0 bases from V and 2 bases from J, leaving 8 bases between. In DNA, the CDR3 is TGCGCCAGCAGCTTGGAGGGACACAACTATGGCTACACCTTC. Translating it yields CASSLEGHNYGYTF.

The chain is built from TRBV14 and TRBJ1-1, with D unresolved. V dropped 4 bases and J dropped 4 bases, with 10 bases sitting between them. The CDR3 totals 13 residues. The germline CDR1 and CDR2 sequences are SGHDN and FVKESK. The CDR3 DNA reads TGTGCCAGCAGCCCAATACTAGGCACTGAAGCTTTCTTT. It codes for CASSPILGTEAFF. Based on the CDR3 plus reference TRBV14 and TRBJ1-1, the full variable domain is EAGVTQFPSHSVIEKGQTVTLRCDPISGHDNLYWYRRVMGKEIKFLLHFVKESKQDESGMPNNRFLAERTGGTYSTLKVQPAELEDSGVYFCASSPILGTEAFFGQGTRLTVV.

The rearrangement links TRBV3-1 (or the pseudogene TRBV3-2) to TRBJ2-5; TRBD2 agrees at 12 bases. This CDR3 spans 15 amino acids. Germline lookup yields CDR1 LGHDT and CDR2 YNNKEL (reference sequence). Trimming removed 4 bases from V and 1 base from J; junction bases left unmatched: 1. The CDR3 region is CASSLTSGGQETQYF. The DNA for the CDR3 is TGTGCCAGCAGCCTGACTAGCGGGGGCCAAGAGACCCAGTACTTC.

The CDR3 DNA reads as TGCGCCAGCAGCTTGACAGGGGGCGCGGGAAACACCATATATTTT. It is translated as CASSLTGGAGNTIYF. V is TRBV5-1 and J is TRBJ1-3, with 9 bases fitting TRBD1. Germline CDR1 SGHRS, CDR2 YFSETQ. The length of the CDR3 is 15 residues. V was clipped by 1 base and J by 4 bases; unmatched bases: 3.

This clone was counted once. The genes are TRBV5-1 and TRBJ1-6; no clear D. There are 16 residues in the CDR3. CDR1 SGHRS and CDR2 YFSETQ come from the germline V gene. Trimming took 0 bases from V and 8 from J, leaving 15 bases between them. The CDR3 loop is CASSLAGVHHYSPLHF. Here the CDR3 DNA reads TGCGCCAGCAGCTTGGCCGGGGTTCACCACTATTCACCCCTCCACTTT. The complete variable domain, with remaining parts taken from reference TRBV5-1 and TRBJ1-6, reads KAGVTQTPRYLIKTRGQQVTLSCSPISGHRSVSWYQQTPGQGLQFLFEYFSETQRNKGNFPGRFSGRQFSNSRSEMNVSTLELGDSALYLCASSLAGVHHYSPLHFGNGTRLTVT.

The rearrangement joins TRBV14 to TRBJ2-2; a weak D match, TRBD1 (5 bases). Germline CDR1 SGHDN, CDR2 FVKESK. The CDR3 loop spans 15 amino acids. The V end was cut by 4 bases, the J end by 4 bases, with 13 bases between. This CDR3 reads CASSPGLGRTGELFF. As DNA, the CDR3 is TGTGCCAGCAGCCCCGGTCTGGGGCGCACCGGGGAGCTGTTTTTT.

The chain links TRBV5-6 to TRBJ2-6, with 8 bases lining up with TRBD1. CDR3 length equals 18 residues. CDR1 SGHDT and CDR2 YYEEEE come from the germline V gene. V lost 2 bases to trimming and J lost 4 bases; unmatched junction nucleotides: 11. The CDR3 nucleotides are TGTGCCAGCAGCTTCAGGACAGGGTATACGCTAGGGGCCAACGTCCTGACTTTC. Translation: CASSFRTGYTLGANVLTF.

There are a few counts of this clone. This chain joins TRBV5-1 and TRBJ2-7; 9 bases align to TRBD1. The CDR3 extends over 17 amino acids. Germline CDR1 reads SGHRS; CDR2 reads YFSETQ. Losses at the gene ends were 3 bases for V and 1 base for J; bases not matched to a gene: 11. The CDR3 region is CASSSPGTGMWSYEQYF. CDR3 nucleotides: TGCGCCAGCAGCTCCCCTGGGACAGGGATGTGGTCCTACGAGCAGTACTTC.

A single count supports this clone. The chain couples TRBV6-6 to TRBJ2-1; 8 bases are shared with TRBD1. Trimming cost V 5 bases and J 8 bases; bases outside gene matches: 11. There are 15 residues in the CDR3. From germline, CDR1 is MNHNY and CDR2 SVGAGI (reference sequence). The CDR3 bases are TGTGCCAGCAGTAAGCGCCGGGACAGGAGCTATGAGCAGTTCTTC. Protein product: CASSKRRDRSYEQFF.

J is TRBJ1-5 and V is TRBV19, with D perhaps TRBD1 (5 bases). The CDR3 consists of 16 residues. Trimming cost V 6 bases and J 1 base, with 16 bases left between them. CDR1 LNHDA and CDR2 SQIVND come from the germline V gene (reference sequence). The CDR3 DNA is TGTGCCAGTAGAGACGTCGGGAGGGGCAGCAATCAGCCCCAGCATTTT. Its translation: CASRDVGRGSNQPQHF. The whole variable domain, remainder taken from reference TRBV19 and TRBJ1-5, is DGGITQSPKYLFRKEGQNVTLSCEQNLNHDAMYWYRQDPGQGLRLIYYSQIVNDFQKGDIAEGYSVSREKKESFPLTVTSAQKNPTAFYLCASRDVGRGSNQPQHFGDGTRLSIL.

The CDR3 sequence: CASSTKTGTGGTDTQYF. In DNA, the CDR3 is TGTGCCAGTAGTACGAAAACGGGGACAGGGGGAACAGATACGCAGTATTTT. This sequence joins TRBV19 and TRBJ2-3, with 11 bases lining up with TRBD1. The CDR3 consists of 17 residues. V was pared by 4 bases and J by 3 bases, with 9 bases of the junction left unmatched. The germline CDR1 and CDR2 sequences are LNHDA and SQIVND (reference sequence).